The 26 T cell receptor beta chains reported below all come from one sample, sequenced in a study of cytomegalovirus exposure and HLA in healthy donors. Sequencing used immunoSEQ multiplex PCR; TCRdb keeps in-frame clones, though not all of them. The sample comprises under 150,000 clones, about 83% of which are singletons, and around 1.4% rests with the top ten. Material for sequencing was PBMCs. These receptors were collected from a young woman in good health and CMV-seronegative.

V usage is TRBV5-1 and J usage is TRBJ2-3; 16 bases match TRBD2. This CDR3 has 17 amino acids. Trimming took 2 bases from V and 2 from J; bases not matched to a gene: 2. Germline CDR1 SGHRS, CDR2 YFSETQ. This CDR3 reads CASSLGTSGGATDTQYF. CDR3 DNA: TGCGCCAGCAGCTTAGGGACTAGCGGGGGGGCCACAGATACGCAGTATTTT.

The gene calls are TRBV7-2 and TRBJ2-3; perhaps TRBD2 as D (6 bases). V was cut by 3 bases and J by 2 bases, with 9 bases left in between. CDR1 is SGHTA, CDR2 FQGNSA, per germline. This CDR3 is built from 14 residues. This chain's CDR3 is CASSFGGITDTQYF. The DNA of the CDR3 is TGTGCCAGCAGCTTCGGAGGGATCACAGATACGCAGTATTTT. The whole variable domain, remainder taken from reference TRBV7-2 and TRBJ2-3, is GAGVSQSPSNKVTEKGKDVELRCDPISGHTALYWYRQSLGQGLEFLIYFQGNSAPDKSGLPSDRFSAERTGGSVSTLTIQRTQQEDSAVYLCASSFGGITDTQYFGPGTRLTVL.

The chain couples TRBV5-1 to TRBJ1-3; D is undetermined. This CDR3 is 14 amino acids long. V was cut by 1 base and J by 8 bases, with 13 bases left in between. Germline lookup yields CDR1 SGHRS and CDR2 YFSETQ. In DNA form, the CDR3 reads TGCGCCAGCAGCTTGAGCGGGATTGGGGACACCATATATTTT. Translation gives CASSLSGIGDTIYF.

The rearrangement uses TRBV28 and TRBJ1-2; weak D call: TRBD1 (6 bases). CDR1 and CDR2 from the germline V gene are MDHEN and SYDVKM. Deletions cut 7 bases from V and 5 bases from J, with 14 bases between. The CDR3 runs to 13 residues. In DNA form, the CDR3 reads TGTGCCAGCACGCGGGGGGGCGGATATGGCTACACCTTC. It specifies CASTRGGGYGYTF.

The CDR3 nucleotides are TGTGCCAGCAGTTTTCGGACAACCTACAATGAGCAGTTCTTC. Its translation: CASSFRTTYNEQFF. The chain employs TRBV28 and TRBJ2-1; the D gene is possibly TRBD1 (5 bases). Germline V gene data show CDR1 as MDHEN and CDR2 as SYDVKM. The length of the CDR3 is 14 residues. V dropped 3 bases and J dropped 2 bases, with 8 bases sitting between them.

The chain has TRBV19 and TRBJ2-7, with a tentative D call TRBD1 (6 bases). The CDR3 covers 14 residues. CDR1 is LNHDA, CDR2 SQIVND, per germline (reference sequence). V lost 6 bases, J lost 3 bases, and 15 bases lay in between. The CDR3 protein is CASSRKQGDYEQYF. The CDR3 coding sequence is TGTGCCAGTAGCCGTAAACAGGGTGACTACGAGCAGTACTTC.

This chain links TRBV7-3 with TRBJ1-2; TRBD1 agrees at 11 bases. V trimming: 5 bases; J trimming: 7 bases; junction bases outside the gene matches: 3. Looked up from germline, CDR1 is SGHTA and CDR2 is FQGTGA. The CDR3 is made up of 13 amino acids. CDR3 nucleotide sequence: TGTGCCAGCAGCCGGGACAGGGGGTTTGGCTACACCTTC. This sequence encodes CASSRDRGFGYTF.

This clone appeared once. This chain connects TRBV5-4 to TRBJ1-2; TRBD1 matches 7 bases. CDR3 length: 14 residues. Per the germline V gene, CDR1 is SGHNT and CDR2 is YYREEE (reference sequence). V dropped 0 bases and J dropped 3; count of bases not matched to a gene: 2. The CDR3 nucleotides are TGTGCCAGCAGCTTGGGGGACAGAGACTATGGCTACACCTTC. It translates to CASSLGDRDYGYTF.

This chain uses TRBV5-1 with TRBJ1-3, with D perhaps TRBD1 (5 bases). Deletions cut 0 bases from V and 2 bases from J, with 6 bases between. Germline assignment: CDR1 SGHRS and CDR2 YFSETQ. CDR3 length equals 14 residues. DNA for the CDR3: TGCGCCAGCAGCTTGGGGGGCCCTGGAAACACCATATATTTT. It is translated as CASSLGGPGNTIYF. Filled out from reference TRBV5-1 and TRBJ1-3, the complete variable domain reads KAGVTQTPRYLIKTRGQQVTLSCSPISGHRSVSWYQQTPGQGLQFLFEYFSETQRNKGNFPGRFSGRQFSNSRSEMNVSTLELGDSALYLCASSLGGPGNTIYFGEGSWLTVV.

V and J are TRBV2 and TRBJ2-5; unclear D gene. Germline CDR1 reads SNHLY; CDR2 reads FYNNEI. The CDR3 spans 11 residues. V was trimmed by 4 bases and J by 3 bases, leaving 3 bases between them. The CDR3 loop reads CASSAEETQYF. The CDR3 nucleotides are TGTGCCAGCAGTGCTGAAGAGACCCAGTACTTC.

The chain couples TRBV27 to TRBJ1-5; the match to TRBD1 covers 8 bases. The V gene end was trimmed by 7 bases and the J gene end by 6 bases; junction bases not matched to a gene: 8. The germline gives CDR1 MNHEY, CDR2 SMNVEV (reference sequence). CDR3 size: 14 residues. The CDR3 here is CASTSDRETQPQHF. CDR3 nucleotides: TGTGCCAGCACCTCGGACAGGGAGACTCAGCCCCAGCATTTT.

CDR3 sequence reads: CASSEGLLGPQHF. The CDR3 region has the DNA TGTGCCAGCAGTGAAGGTCTGCTCGGGCCCCAGCATTTT. The rearrangement joins TRBV2 to TRBJ1-5; D is unclear. Germline CDR1 SNHLY, CDR2 FYNNEI. The CDR3 runs 13 residues. The V end was cut by 1 base, the J end by 9 bases, with 10 bases between.

The gene calls are TRBV19 and TRBJ1-2, with 9 bases matching TRBD1. The CDR3 sequence is 15 residues long. Germline trimming cut 2 bases from V and 4 bases from J; bases unmatched to any gene: 5. Germline assignment: CDR1 LNHDA and CDR2 SQIVND (reference sequence). The CDR3 DNA reads as TGTGCCAGTAGTATACGGACAGGGGTCGGCTATGGCTACACCTTC. It yields the protein CASSIRTGVGYGYTF.

This sequence joins TRBV27 and TRBJ2-3, with 9 nucleotides matching TRBD2. The CDR3 loop spans 15 amino acids. Germline trimming cut 2 bases from V and 2 bases from J; bases unmatched to any gene: 2. Germline CDR1 is MNHEY and CDR2 is SMNVEV (reference sequence). The CDR3: CASSLLAGITDTQYF. The CDR3 DNA reads TGTGCCAGCAGTTTACTAGCGGGGATCACAGATACGCAGTATTTT.

J is TRBJ1-1 and V is TRBV6-4, with TRBD1 matching over 7 bases. The CDR3 has 14 amino acids. From germline, CDR1 is MRHNA and CDR2 SNTAGT. Trimming removed 5 bases from V and 5 bases from J; junction bases left unmatched: 8. The CDR3 DNA sequence: TGTGCCAGCAGTCCTCAGGGGGGAGTTACTGAAGCTTTCTTT. This sequence encodes CASSPQGGVTEAFF.

This clone was found once. The CDR3 DNA reads TGTGCCAGCAGTTCCGCCCAGGGCCGTGGCTACACCTTC. Translation: CASSSAQGRGYTF. This rearrangement joins TRBV28 to TRBJ1-2; D is possibly TRBD1 (5 bases). Deletions cut 4 bases from V and 7 bases from J, with 13 bases between. CDR1 is MDHEN and CDR2 is SYDVKM in the germline V gene. The CDR3 is 13 residues long.

This clone was recorded only once. The chain has TRBV4-3 and TRBJ2-7; tentatively, D is TRBD1 (6 bases). There are 13 residues in the CDR3. Deletions cut 4 bases from V and 3 bases from J, with 10 bases between. CDR1 and CDR2 from the germline V gene are LGHNA and YSLEER. The CDR3 DNA reads as TGCGCCAGCAGCCCAGGGGCCTACTACGAGCAGTACTTC. Amino acid sequence: CASSPGAYYEQYF.

The V and J genes are TRBV30 and TRBJ1-2; D not resolved. Germline assignment: CDR1 GTSNPN and CDR2 SVGIG (reference sequence). This CDR3 spans 15 amino acids. V shed 3 bases and J shed 5 bases, with 19 bases lying between them. CDR3 in amino acids: CAWSRPGSLSYGYTF. The CDR3 DNA is TGTGCCTGGAGCCGACCGGGATCACTTAGTTATGGCTACACCTTC.

V gene TRBV15 combines with J gene TRBJ1-3, with TRBD1 matching over 7 bases. Germline V lookup: CDR1 LNHNV, CDR2 YYDKDF (reference sequence). The CDR3 covers 15 residues. With 3 bases clipped from V and 0 bases from J, the junction kept 2 bases outside the gene matches. CDR3 sequence: CATSRRDSSGNTIYF. The CDR3, as DNA: TGTGCCACCAGCAGGCGGGACAGCTCTGGAAACACCATATATTTT.

The V and J genes are TRBV6-6 and TRBJ1-1; D is perhaps TRBD1 (6 bases). Trimming removed 0 bases at V and 7 bases at J, with 15 bases between. CDR1 and CDR2 (germline): MNHNY, SVGAGI (reference sequence). CDR3 length equals 15 residues. The CDR3 sequence: CASSYSWTASVEAFF. The CDR3 bases are TGTGCCAGCAGTTACTCCTGGACAGCCAGCGTTGAAGCTTTCTTT.

The chain joins TRBV19 to TRBJ1-2; D remains ambiguous. Trimming took 4 bases from V and 11 from J, leaving 14 bases between them. This CDR3 has 12 residues. The germline V gene has CDR1 LNHDA and CDR2 SQIVND (reference sequence). The CDR3 bases are TGTGCCAGTAGTACGCCCCCTCTGGCTTACACCTTC. As protein: CASSTPPLAYTF. Drawing the rest from reference TRBV19 and TRBJ1-2, the complete variable domain is DGGITQSPKYLFRKEGQNVTLSCEQNLNHDAMYWYRQDPGQGLRLIYYSQIVNDFQKGDIAEGYSVSREKKESFPLTVTSAQKNPTAFYLCASSTPPLAYTFGSGTRLTVV.

The chain employs TRBV27 and TRBJ1-2, with D possibly matching TRBD1 (6 bases). V lost 5 bases to trimming and J lost 6 bases, with 13 bases between them. CDR1 and CDR2 (germline): MNHEY, SMNVEV (reference sequence). This CDR3 spans 13 amino acids. The CDR3 coding sequence is TGTGCCAGCAGTAAACAGGGTACCGATGGCTACACCTTC. This translates into CASSKQGTDGYTF.

The chain carries TRBV7-2 and TRBJ2-1; perhaps TRBD1 as D (6 bases). The V and J ends lost 2 bases and 6 bases respectively, with 14 bases between them. The CDR3 length is 15 residues. The germline gives CDR1 SGHTA, CDR2 FQGNSA. The CDR3: CASSLLGADFNEQFF. In DNA, the CDR3 is TGTGCCAGCAGCTTATTGGGGGCAGATTTCAATGAGCAGTTCTTC.

The chain uses TRBV11-2 and TRBJ2-5; D is uncertain. V was pared by 2 bases and J by 13 bases, with 11 bases between. The CDR3 covers 11 residues. CDR1 is SGHAT, CDR2 FQNNGV, per germline. The CDR3 sequence: CASSLNQWLYF. The CDR3 DNA reads as TGTGCCAGCAGCTTAAACCAGTGGTTGTACTTC.

This chain uses TRBV2 with TRBJ1-5; 7 bases align to TRBD1. Germline CDR1 SNHLY, CDR2 FYNNEI. The CDR3 totals 16 residues. With V trimmed by 2 bases and J by 4 bases, 8 bases remained unmatched. The CDR3 DNA sequence: TGTGCCAGCAGTGAAAGGGACAGCTACCCGAATCAGCCCCAGCATTTT. Its protein product is CASSERDSYPNQPQHF.

The chain carries TRBV19 and TRBJ2-7, with 9 bases fitting TRBD1. The V and J ends lost 3 bases and 1 base, in that order; junction bases with no gene match: 4. The CDR3 runs to 15 residues. The germline V gene has CDR1 LNHDA and CDR2 SQIVND (reference sequence). The CDR3 loop is CASSILGTGSYEQYF. In DNA form, the CDR3 reads TGTGCCAGTAGTATCCTCGGGACAGGGTCCTACGAGCAGTACTTC.